This T cell receptor (beta chain) was captured in a study of blood T cells in healthy people across ages. Trimming left V 5 bases short and J 0 bases short, with 14 bases between. The CDR3 is 16 residues long. Per the germline V gene, CDR1 is SGHVS and CDR2 is FNYEAQ. With a J-beta primer mix and a sample-barcoded 5' primer, a second PCR ran about 7 to 11 cycles. TCRdb used MiXCR to reprocess the 5' RACE reads, holding one entry per CDR3 protein. Of roughly 830,000 distinct CDR3 sequences listed, approximately 65% are singletons. This rearrangement joins TRBV7-6 to TRBJ2-1, with D maybe TRBD1 (6 bases). The source of this sequence is a man aged 25-45 years in good health. The sample taken for sequencing was blood. The CDR3 protein is CASSNWTVSSYNEQFF. For the CDR3, the DNA is TGTGCCAGCAGCAACTGGACAGTGAGCTCCTACAATGAGCAGTTCTTC. Drawing the rest from reference TRBV7-6 and TRBJ2-1, the complete variable domain is GAGVSQSPRYKVTKRGQDVALRCDPISGHVSLYWYRQALGQGPEFLTYFNYEAQQDKSGLPNDRFSAERPEGSISTLTIQRTEQRDSAMYRCASSNWTVSSYNEQFFGPGTRLTVL.